A single sample is the source of the 25 T cell receptor beta chains below, sequenced in a study of blood T cell repertoires in COVID-19. TCRdb's copy holds only in-frame clones and misses some; the assay was immunoSEQ multiplex PCR. The profile shows over 250,000 clones, 83% of them singletons. The sample was peripheral blood. The receptor set was obtained from a woman aged 50 to 65 who had recovered from COVID-19.

The V call is TRBV9, the J call TRBJ2-1; 12 bases line up with TRBD2. Losses at the gene ends were 4 bases for V and 7 bases for J; bases not matched to a gene: 12. CDR1 is SGDLS, CDR2 YYNGEE, per germline. This CDR3 is 17 amino acids long. The CDR3 nucleotides read TGTGCCAGCAGCTTCGGACTAGCGGGGCGGGTAGTGAATGAGCAGTTCTTC. Translation gives CASSFGLAGRVVNEQFF.

V is TRBV27 and J is TRBJ1-1, with TRBD1 matching over 8 bases. The V gene's germline CDR1 is MNHEY and CDR2 SMNVEV (reference sequence). With 9 bases clipped from V and 1 base from J, the junction kept 4 bases outside the gene matches. This CDR3 is 13 amino acids long. In nucleotides, the CDR3 is TGTGCCAGTAAGACAGGGGCGAACACTGAAGCTTTCTTT. It encodes CASKTGANTEAFF.

CDR3 region: CASDADSNTEAFF. The CDR3 coding sequence is TGTGCCAGCGACGCGGACAGCAACACTGAAGCTTTCTTT. V usage is TRBV28 and J usage is TRBJ1-1; possibly TRBD1 for D (6 bases). Trimming stripped 8 bases from V and 2 bases from J, with 12 bases between. The CDR3 covers 13 residues. Germline CDR1 reads MDHEN; CDR2 reads SYDVKM.

The chain employs TRBV7-2 and TRBJ1-1, with 9 bases matching TRBD1. CDR3 length equals 15 residues. With V trimmed by 2 bases and J by 8 bases, 9 bases remained unmatched. CDR1 and CDR2 (germline): SGHTA, FQGNSA. The CDR3 nucleotides read TGTGCCAGCAGCTTAATGTCCTACGGGACAGGGGAAGCTTTCTTT. Protein sequence: CASSLMSYGTGEAFF.

As concerns this clone: At one end, the junction sequence differs from germline, possibly due to a read error. The V and J genes are TRBV6-5 and TRBJ1-4; perhaps TRBD1 as D (5 bases). This CDR3 is 11 amino acids long. CDR1 is MNHEY, CDR2 SVGAGI, per germline. The CDR3 loop is CASSTRQTRYF. The CDR3 DNA sequence: TGTGCCAGCAGTACTCGACAGACCCGTTATTTT.

This clone was recorded once. This chain uses TRBV7-9 with TRBJ1-1, with 7 bases aligning to TRBD1. The length of the CDR3 is 16 residues. Germline V CDR1 and CDR2: SEHNR, FQNEAQ (reference sequence). Germline trimming cut 5 bases from V and 2 bases from J; bases unmatched to any gene: 11. The CDR3 reads CASSPTTGSGNTEAFF. DNA for the CDR3: TGTGCCAGCAGCCCGACGACAGGGAGCGGCAACACTGAAGCTTTCTTT.

This clone was observed a handful of times. The gene calls are TRBV6-2 or TRBV6-3 and TRBJ1-2, with D unresolved. Germline-derived CDR1 and CDR2 are MNHEY and SVGEGT. Trimming took 4 bases from V and 1 from J, leaving 4 bases between them. The CDR3 runs 12 residues. CDR3 loop: CASSLSNYGYTF. The DNA for the CDR3 is TGTGCCAGCAGTTTGAGTAACTATGGCTACACCTTC.

The chain couples TRBV27 to TRBJ1-4; 8 nucleotides agree with TRBD1. The CDR3 runs to 14 residues. V shed 5 bases, J shed 7 bases, and the junction held 6 bases outside the gene matches. Germline lookup yields CDR1 MNHEY and CDR2 SMNVEV (reference sequence). As DNA, the CDR3 is TGTGCCAGCAGTACTAGACAGGGGAGTGAAAAACTGTTTTTT. Translation gives CASSTRQGSEKLFF. Filled out from reference TRBV27 and TRBJ1-4, the complete variable domain reads EAQVTQNPRYLITVTGKKLTVTCSQNMNHEYMSWYRQDPGLGLRQIYYSMNVEVTDKGDVPEGYKVSRKEKRNFPLILESPSPNQTSLYFCASSTRQGSEKLFFGSGTQLSVL.

This clone was seen more than once but under ten times. The V call is TRBV19, the J call TRBJ1-5; 8 nucleotides line up with TRBD1. This CDR3 region has 14 residues. J gave up 6 bases and V 8 bases, and 9 bases lay outside the gene matches. The germline V gene encodes CDR1 LNHDA and CDR2 SQIVND (reference sequence). CDR3 region: CASGDRGGTQPQHF. The CDR3 DNA is TGTGCCAGTGGCGACAGGGGAGGAACTCAGCCCCAGCATTTT.

The chain employs TRBV18 and TRBJ2-3; D not resolved. The V and J ends lost 2 bases and 4 bases respectively, with 16 bases between them. This CDR3 comprises 16 residues. Germline V gives CDR1 KGHSH, CDR2 LQKENI. CDR3 DNA sequence: TGTGCCAGCTCACCAGGAGAACCGCGGAGCGCAGATACGCAGTATTTT. Its translation is CASSPGEPRSADTQYF.

The J gene is TRBJ1-2, the V gene TRBV7-2, with D unresolved. The CDR3 is 13 amino acids. The V end lost 7 bases, the J end lost 8 bases, and 17 bases lay between the germline ends. Per the germline V gene, CDR1 is SGHTA and CDR2 is FQGNSA. CDR3 in amino acids: CASNQNRDGGYTF. The DNA for the CDR3 is TGTGCCAGCAACCAAAATCGGGATGGAGGCTACACCTTC.

Here the CDR3 reads CASSPTPGTGAGANVLTF. The CDR3, as DNA: TGTGCCAGCTCACCAACACCCGGGACAGGGGCTGGGGCCAACGTCCTGACTTTC. The chain has TRBV18 and TRBJ2-6; 10 bases fit TRBD1. The CDR3 has 18 residues. Germline values: CDR1 KGHSH, CDR2 LQKENI. V gave up 2 bases and J gave up 2 bases; unmatched junction bases: 6.

The V and J genes are TRBV20-1 and TRBJ1-2; D ambiguous. Germline CDR1 DFQATT, CDR2 SNEGSKA (reference sequence). V lost 3 bases and J 3 bases, leaving 14 bases between the germline ends. The CDR3 consists of 14 residues. The CDR3 DNA reads as TGCAGTGCTAGTGCCTTAGCCACGTACTATGGCTACACCTTC. Its protein product is CSASALATYYGYTF.

The chain combines TRBV6-5 with TRBJ1-6, with unresolved D. The CDR3 covers 13 residues. Deletions cut 10 bases from V and 8 bases from J, with 15 bases between. Germline V lookup: CDR1 MNHEY, CDR2 SVGAGI. The CDR3 coding sequence is TGTGCCACCGGACTGTTTTCTTATTCACCCCTCCACTTT. Translating it yields CATGLFSYSPLHF.

The chain is built from TRBV2 and TRBJ2-2; possible D gene TRBD2, 5 bases. Trimming stripped 7 bases from V and 6 bases from J, with 12 bases between. This CDR3 is 13 amino acids long. Germline V CDR1 and CDR2: SNHLY, FYNNEI. CDR3 protein: CASNGDWAGELFF. CDR3 nucleotide sequence: TGTGCCAGCAACGGGGATTGGGCCGGGGAGCTGTTTTTT.

The chain has TRBV11-2 and TRBJ2-7, with D possibly being TRBD1 (6 bases). V lost 2 bases, J lost 6 bases, and 17 bases lay in between. The CDR3 has 15 amino acids. CDR1 is SGHAT and CDR2 is FQNNGV in the germline V gene. The CDR3 coding sequence is TGTGCCAGCAGCTTAATACAGGGACCCCCATCCGAGCAGTACTTC. It is translated as CASSLIQGPPSEQYF.

This rearrangement joins TRBV27 to TRBJ2-7; 7 nucleotides align to TRBD1. The junction had 7 bases not matched to a gene; V was cut back by 5 bases and J by 0 bases. The CDR3 length is 15 residues. Germline CDR1 is MNHEY and CDR2 is SMNVEV (reference sequence). The CDR3 nucleotides are TGTGCCAGCAGTCGACAGGGTGACATCTCCTACGAGCAGTACTTC. Translation: CASSRQGDISYEQYF.

The J gene is TRBJ1-3, the V gene TRBV6-5; TRBD1 agrees at 7 bases. Looked up from germline, CDR1 is MNHEY and CDR2 is SVGAGI. V trimming: 0 bases; J trimming: 2 bases; junction bases outside the gene matches: 1. The CDR3 is 15 residues long. CDR3: CASSYSTGTGNTIYF. The CDR3 DNA reads as TGTGCCAGCAGTTACTCGACAGGGACTGGAAACACCATATATTTT.

This sequence joins TRBV11-1 and TRBJ2-1, with 13 bases matching TRBD2. Germline CDR1 reads SGHAT; CDR2 reads FQDESV (reference sequence). The CDR3 spans 17 residues. Trimming took 0 bases from V and 4 from J; bases not matched to a gene: 3. DNA of the CDR3: TGTGCCAGCAGCTTAGCCTTACTAGCGGGAGGGTACAATGAGCAGTTCTTC. It specifies CASSLALLAGGYNEQFF.

This clone was found once. This chain connects TRBV3-1 (or the pseudogene TRBV3-2) to TRBJ2-1; possibly TRBD1 for D (6 bases). Germline V gene data show CDR1 as LGHDT and CDR2 as YNNKEL (reference sequence). The CDR3 runs to 14 residues. With 2 bases removed from V and 7 bases from J, the gap between germline ends came to 12 bases. CDR3 in amino acids: CASSQSSRGNEQFF. The CDR3 nucleotides read TGTGCCAGCAGCCAAAGTTCCAGGGGAAATGAGCAGTTCTTC.

The rearrangement uses TRBV3-1 (or the pseudogene TRBV3-2) and TRBJ2-7, with 13 bases matching TRBD2. The CDR3 is 15 residues long. With 1 base clipped from V and 3 bases from J, the junction kept 0 bases outside the gene matches. Germline-derived CDR1 and CDR2 are LGHDT and YNNKEL (reference sequence). The CDR3 reads CASSQGTSGSYEQYF. The CDR3 bases are TGTGCCAGCAGCCAAGGGACTAGCGGGAGCTACGAGCAGTACTTC.

The rearrangement uses TRBV18 and TRBJ2-3, with no clear D. Trimming removed 3 bases from V and 5 bases from J, with 3 bases in between. The CDR3 is made up of 11 amino acids. In germline, CDR1 is KGHSH, CDR2 LQKENI. CDR3 in DNA: TGTGCCAGCTCACCCGGAGATACGCAGTATTTT. Residues: CASSPGDTQYF.

This sequence joins TRBV23-1 and TRBJ2-5; 10 bases are shared with TRBD1. TRBV23-1 is an open reading frame, and its role is uncertain. The CDR3 runs 16 residues. With 5 bases clipped from V and 4 bases from J, the junction kept 10 bases outside the gene matches. The CDR3 is CASSGARTGGSETQYF. The CDR3, as DNA: TGCGCCAGCAGTGGAGCCAGGACAGGGGGATCAGAGACCCAGTACTTC.

V usage is TRBV7-2 and J usage is TRBJ2-6; D perhaps matches TRBD2 (6 bases). In germline, CDR1 is SGHTA, CDR2 FQGNSA. The germline V and J ends were trimmed by 6 bases and 0 bases, with 21 bases remaining between them. This CDR3 contains 19 residues. The CDR3 bases are TGTGCCAGCAGTTCCGGAGGGATGTGGGGATCCTCTGGGGCCAACGTCCTGACTTTC. Amino acids: CASSSGGMWGSSGANVLTF.

The chain has TRBV27 and TRBJ2-5; maybe TRBD2 (5 bases). Trimming stripped 3 bases from V and 1 base from J, with 9 bases between. The CDR3 spans 14 residues. Germline values: CDR1 MNHEY, CDR2 SMNVEV (reference sequence). Here the CDR3 reads CASSFASSQETQYF. DNA of the CDR3: TGTGCCAGCAGTTTTGCTAGCAGCCAAGAGACCCAGTACTTC.